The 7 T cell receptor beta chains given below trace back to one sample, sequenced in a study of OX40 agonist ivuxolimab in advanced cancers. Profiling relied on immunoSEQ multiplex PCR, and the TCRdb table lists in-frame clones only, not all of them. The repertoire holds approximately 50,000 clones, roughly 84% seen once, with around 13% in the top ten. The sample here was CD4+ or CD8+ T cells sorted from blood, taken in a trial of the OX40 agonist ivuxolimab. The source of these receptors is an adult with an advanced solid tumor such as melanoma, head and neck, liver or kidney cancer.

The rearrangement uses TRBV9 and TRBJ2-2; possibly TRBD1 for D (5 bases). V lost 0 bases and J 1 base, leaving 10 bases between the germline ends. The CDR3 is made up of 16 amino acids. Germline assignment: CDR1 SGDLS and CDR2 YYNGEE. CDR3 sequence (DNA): TGTGCCAGCAGCGTAGCACAGGATCGGAACACCGGGGAGCTGTTTTTT. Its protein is CASSVAQDRNTGELFF.

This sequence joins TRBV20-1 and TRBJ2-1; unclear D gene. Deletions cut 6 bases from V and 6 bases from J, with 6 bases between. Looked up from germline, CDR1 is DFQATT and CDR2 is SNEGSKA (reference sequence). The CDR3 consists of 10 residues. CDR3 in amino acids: CSAHFNEQFF. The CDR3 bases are TGCAGTGCCCACTTCAATGAGCAGTTCTTC.

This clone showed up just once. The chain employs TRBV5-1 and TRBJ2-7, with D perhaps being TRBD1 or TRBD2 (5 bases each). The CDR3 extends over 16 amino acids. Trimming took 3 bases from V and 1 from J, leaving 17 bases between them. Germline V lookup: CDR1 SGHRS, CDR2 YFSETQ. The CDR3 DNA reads TGCGCCAGCAGCTCTGGCGACTGGGACGGATCCTACGAGCAGTACTTC. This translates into CASSSGDWDGSYEQYF.

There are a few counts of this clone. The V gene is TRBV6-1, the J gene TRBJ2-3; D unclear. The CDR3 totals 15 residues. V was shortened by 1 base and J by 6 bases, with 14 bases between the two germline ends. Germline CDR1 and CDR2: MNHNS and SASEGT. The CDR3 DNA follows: TGTGCCAGCAGTGAAGGTTGGGTGGAGACTGATACGCAGTATTTT. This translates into CASSEGWVETDTQYF.

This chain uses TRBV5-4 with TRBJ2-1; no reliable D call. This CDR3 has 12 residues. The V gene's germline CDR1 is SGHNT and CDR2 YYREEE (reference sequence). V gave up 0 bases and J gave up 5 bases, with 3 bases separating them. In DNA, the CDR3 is TGTGCCAGCAGCTTGGACCACAATGAGCAGTTCTTC. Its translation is CASSLDHNEQFF.

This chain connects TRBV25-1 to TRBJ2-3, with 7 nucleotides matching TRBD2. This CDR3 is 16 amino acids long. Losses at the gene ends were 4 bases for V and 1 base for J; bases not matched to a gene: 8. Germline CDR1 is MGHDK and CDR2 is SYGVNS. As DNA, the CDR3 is TGTGCCAGCAGTGGATGGGAGGCGGGGGGCACAGATACGCAGTATTTT. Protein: CASSGWEAGGTDTQYF.

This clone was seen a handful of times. CDR3 coding DNA: TGTGCCAGCAGTGGGGTAGCGGGAGTCGGGTACAATGAGCAGTTCTTC. It is translated as CASSGVAGVGYNEQFF. The V gene is TRBV6-1, the J gene TRBJ2-1; 9 positions match TRBD2. The CDR3 is 16 amino acids. J lost 4 bases, V lost 4 bases, and 8 bases had no gene match. CDR1 and CDR2 from the germline V gene are MNHNS and SASEGT.